This entry features one T cell receptor (beta chain) sequence. As yet, its antigen is unknown. With 60 Vbeta and 13 Jbeta primers, the PCR was carried out. In the authors' methods: Later analysis identified 88 million or so unique TCR beta chains, 9 million to 13 million shared. The protocol was immunoSEQ multiplex PCR, while the TCRdb copy is restricted to in-frame clones and leaves out a portion. V and J calls and clone size are as listed in that table; D and trimming were resolved from the DNA. The table shows about 210,000 clones, with around 86% occurring only once. The CDR3 is 16 amino acids. Trimming at V came to 6 bases and at J to 0 bases, leaving 10 bases not matched to a gene. Germline CDR1 and CDR2: MNHNY and SVGAGI (reference sequence). Unrecorded immune exposures were likely, despite nominal health at sampling. This record comes from a study of cytomegalovirus exposure and HLA in healthy donors. Background on the study: An earlier analysis found some 100 million unique TCR beta sequences from around 180 million T cells. Broader study findings: In an earlier analysis, about 90% or about 30%: the productive usage of most TCR beta V segments.

This receptor was identified in a woman between 45 and 60 years old in good health and CMV-seropositive. Sequences were obtained from PBMCs. The J gene is TRBJ1-1, the V gene TRBV6-6; 7 bases fit TRBD1. The CDR3 here is CASRDMTGRMNTEAFF. DNA of the CDR3: TGTGCCAGCAGGGATATGACAGGGAGAATGAACACTGAAGCTTTCTTT.